These T cell receptor beta chains were read from a single sample in a study of blood T cells in healthy people across ages. TCRdb redid the calling of the 5' RACE reads with MiXCR, one entry per CDR3 protein. Among about 730,000 distinct CDR3 sequences listed, roughly two fifths were seen once. Material: blood. These receptor sequences come from a woman aged 55-69 years in good health. Each CDR3 is given with its conserved first and last residue. A D gene is named only where the DNA matches it firmly. The size field is filled for only some rows; it gives once, few, many or a size class.

TRBV4-2,NA,NA,TRBJ1-6,CASSQAAREVYNSSLHF,TGTGCCAGCAGCCAAGCCGCCAGGGAGGTCTATAATTCATCCCTCCACTTT
TRBV25-1,TRBD1,NA,TRBJ1-1,CASTQGDTEAFF,TGTGCCAGCACCCAGGGGGACACTGAAGCTTTCTTT
TRBV6-1,TRBD2,many,TRBJ2-5,CASGSLAGLGETQYF,TGTGCCAGCGGAAGCCTAGCGGGACTGGGGGAGACCCAGTACTTC
TRBV12-3/TRBV12-4,TRBD2,NA,TRBJ2-3,CASSETSVYLGDTQYF,TGTGCCAGCAGTGAAACTAGCGTATACCTCGGAGATACGCAGTATTTT
TRBV29-1,NA,few,TRBJ2-7,CSVVIEPYEQYF,TGCAGCGTTGTTATTGAGCCCTACGAGCAGTACTTC
TRBV7-2,NA,NA,TRBJ2-3,CASRPTGTSIDTQYF,TGTGCCAGCCGCCCGACGGGAACTAGCATAGATACGCAGTATTTT
TRBV11-2,NA,NA,TRBJ1-4,CASSLTQGTNEKLFF,TGTGCCAGCAGCTTAACCCAGGGTACTAATGAAAAACTGTTTTTT
TRBV10-3,TRBD1,NA,TRBJ1-5,CAISTSTGGDQPQHF,TGTGCCATCAGTACGAGCACAGGGGGGGATCAGCCCCAGCATTTT
TRBV28,NA,few,TRBJ2-3,CASTLPHSTDTQYF,TGTGCCAGCACCCTCCCACACTCCACAGATACGCAGTATTTT
TRBV7-2,NA,NA,TRBJ1-1,CASSFRGGVDVAFF,TGTGCCAGCAGCTTCAGAGGGGGAGTTGATGTAGCTTTCTTT
TRBV20-1,NA,few,TRBJ1-4,CSARDRLTNEKLFF,TGCAGTGCTAGAGATCGACTGACTAATGAAAAACTGTTTTTT
TRBV28,TRBD2,many,TRBJ2-7,CATHAGVTYEQYF,TGTGCCACTCATGCGGGGGTCACCTACGAGCAGTACTTC
TRBV5-6,TRBD1,NA,TRBJ2-7,CASSNRDRLGEQYF,TGTGCCAGCAGCAACCGGGACAGATTGGGGGAGCAGTACTTC
TRBV6-5,TRBD2,few,TRBJ2-1,CASSYGGGLNEQFF,TGTGCCAGCAGTTACGGCGGGGGGTTAAACGAGCAGTTCTTC
TRBV2,TRBD2,NA,TRBJ2-1,CASGLGSYNEQFF,TGTGCCAGCGGACTAGGCTCCTACAATGAGCAGTTCTTC
TRBV7-9,TRBD1,few,TRBJ2-7,CASSLEGTGAFYEQYF,TGTGCCAGCAGCTTAGAGGGTACAGGGGCCTTCTACGAGCAGTACTTC
TRBV7-9,NA,few,TRBJ2-1,CASREWKGTPERYNEQFF,TGTGCCAGCAGGGAGTGGAAGGGGACCCCCGAGAGATACAATGAGCAGTTCTTC
TRBV20-1,NA,NA,TRBJ2-1,CSARDRQGRVNEQFF,TGCAGTGCTAGAGATCGTCAGGGAAGAGTCAATGAGCAGTTCTTC
TRBV6-5,NA,few,TRBJ2-6,CASKTGASGANVLTF,TGTGCCAGCAAAACGGGGGCCTCAGGGGCCAACGTCCTGACTTTC
TRBV29-1,NA,NA,TRBJ2-6,CSVEETTGSSGANVLTF,TGCAGCGTTGAGGAGACCACAGGCAGCTCTGGGGCCAACGTCCTGACTTTC